This T cell receptor beta chain was captured in a study of blood T cell repertoires in COVID-19. The overall study: COVID-19 samples from acute and convalescent phases originated in the United States, Italy and Spain. The analysed material was cDNA or gDNA that came from T cells, B-cell-depleted T cells, or PBMCs.

Those enrolled in Seattle joined during active infection and were followed longitudinally afterward. Study processing details: Nucleated cell number was recorded as an estimate derived from reference gene primer amplification. Sequencing used immunoSEQ multiplex PCR; TCRdb keeps in-frame clones, though not all of them. V and J calls and clone size follow that table, whereas D and trimming were derived from the DNA. The sample consists of about 45,000 clones, around nine tenths of them appearing once. V was pared by 0 bases and J by 5 bases, with 12 bases between. Germline values: CDR1 SGHRS, CDR2 YFSETQ. The CDR3 is made up of 15 amino acids.

The chain has TRBV5-1 and TRBJ2-1, with D possibly matching TRBD1 (6 bases). This clonotype originated in a middle-aged man with COVID-19, enrolled during active disease. Sequenced material: peripheral blood. As DNA, the CDR3 is TGCGCCAGCAGCTTGGGAGCAGGGGCCAACAATGAGCAGTTCTTC. Its protein product is CASSLGAGANNEQFF.